The rows below give T cell receptor beta chains drawn from one sample of a study of OX40 agonist ivuxolimab in advanced cancers. Some clones are missing from TCRdb's copy, which holds only in-frame ones; the method was immunoSEQ multiplex PCR. The table lists over 80,000 clones, around 85% of them singletons. The source was CD4+ or CD8+ T cells sorted from blood, collected in a trial of the OX40 agonist ivuxolimab. These receptors were collected from an adult with an advanced solid tumor such as melanoma, head and neck, liver or kidney cancer. CDR3s include the opening cysteine and the closing phenylalanine or tryptophan. A clone size is listed for some rows: how often the clone was seen (once, few, many), or a class if it is expanded.

CDR3aa,abundance,v_gene,j_gene
CASSFDRIEAFF,NA,TRBV5-1,TRBJ1-1
CASSGGVNNQPQHF,once,TRBV9,TRBJ1-5
CASSSGENAYNEQFF,NA,TRBV7-2,TRBJ2-1
CASSQDRSYEQYF,NA,TRBV6-1,TRBJ2-7
CASRGQGAQDTEAFF,NA,TRBV27,TRBJ1-1
CASSPRMAGSRTGELFF,NA,TRBV7-2,TRBJ2-2
CASSRGRLAVLDEQFF,NA,TRBV19,TRBJ2-1
CASSSRWTATNEKLFF,NA,TRBV5-5,TRBJ1-4
CASSYSQVQETQYF,NA,TRBV6-5,TRBJ2-5
CASSPSMGGKETQYF,few,TRBV6-4,TRBJ2-5
CASSFKKDRTLHEQYF,NA,TRBV28,TRBJ2-7
CASSLPTSGSRHEQFF,NA,TRBV4-1,TRBJ2-1
CAWSLAGGSPLHF,NA,TRBV30,TRBJ1-6
CASSFRGSGTDTQYF,NA,TRBV7-3,TRBJ2-3
CASSQGQPSYYGYTF,NA,TRBV5-1,TRBJ1-2
CASSAGTANTGELFF,NA,TRBV7-6,TRBJ2-2
CASLPGQNEKLFF,NA,TRBV18,TRBJ1-4
CSTGADYGYTF,NA,TRBV20-1,TRBJ1-2
CSVRDNQETQYF,NA,TRBV29-1,TRBJ2-5
CAMSSAYSYEQYF,NA,TRBV4-1,TRBJ2-7
CASSPQTSALTYEQYF,NA,TRBV28,TRBJ2-7
CASRRKRESVTEPQHF,NA,TRBV19,TRBJ1-5
CASSPPVGQRSGYTF,NA,TRBV4-1,TRBJ1-2
CASSIESGSSWANVLTF,NA,TRBV19,TRBJ2-6
CASKRSGGKWHF,NA,TRBV27,TRBJ1-5
CASSTLSGYEQYF,NA,TRBV6-6,TRBJ2-7
CATRTSEKGWETQYF,NA,TRBV10-3,TRBJ2-5
CASSPLAARGNEQFF,NA,TRBV18,TRBJ2-1
CASRGLAGGGSYNEQFF,NA,TRBV2,TRBJ2-1
CASSIGTYQPQHF,NA,TRBV19,TRBJ1-5
CATQQGLGDTEAFF,NA,TRBV18,TRBJ1-1
CASSVDPDNYGYTF,NA,TRBV9,TRBJ1-2
CASSFTWQGGAYGYTF,NA,TRBV27,TRBJ1-2
CASSSNLGYTEAFF,NA,TRBV5-5,TRBJ1-1
CASSSRTDGWEKLFF,NA,TRBV7-9,TRBJ1-4
CASSPQGGRGWETQYF,NA,TRBV7-8,TRBJ2-5
CASSYSEFYTDTQYF,NA,TRBV6-5,TRBJ2-3
CASSPPPDRGPVNTEAFF,NA,TRBV28,TRBJ1-1
CASSPGDSGANVLTF,NA,TRBV9,TRBJ2-6
CASGLTSPSGRHTDTQYF,many,TRBV12-5,TRBJ2-3
CASSGGGYGYTF,NA,TRBV5-4,TRBJ1-2
CASNPDRGNEKLFF,NA,TRBV2,TRBJ1-4